This T cell receptor beta chain appears in the sequencing data of a study of CD8 T cells in ankylosing spondylitis. This clonotype was seen only a few times. Its antigen is still unknown. MiXCR was run by TCRdb on the 5' RACE reads, yielding one entry per CDR3 protein. The table records some 150,000 distinct CDR3 sequences, around 45% of them present only once. The V segment lost 4 bases and the J segment 0 bases; nucleotides outside the gene matches: 4. CDR1 and CDR2 (germline): SEHNR, FQNEAQ (reference sequence). CDR3 size: 15 residues. Notes on the study in general: Blood of patients with ankylosing spondylitis appeared to be characterized by a TCR beta motif of several highly homologous variants. Some motif variants were previously reported in reactive arthritis synovial fluid and blood. In peripheral blood, disease-linked CD8+ clones occurred at relatively low frequencies. Within matched ankylosing spondylitis synovial fluid, disease-linked clones were reportedly significantly enriched.

The receptor was isolated from a male donor with ankylosing spondylitis. Material for sequencing was synovial fluid, either unsorted or a sorted T cell fraction (not recorded which). J is TRBJ1-1 and V is TRBV7-9, with 8 bases that match TRBD1. DNA for the CDR3: TGTGCCAGCAGCTCTCGGACAGGGATGAACACTGAAGCTTTCTTT. Encoded protein: CASSSRTGMNTEAFF.